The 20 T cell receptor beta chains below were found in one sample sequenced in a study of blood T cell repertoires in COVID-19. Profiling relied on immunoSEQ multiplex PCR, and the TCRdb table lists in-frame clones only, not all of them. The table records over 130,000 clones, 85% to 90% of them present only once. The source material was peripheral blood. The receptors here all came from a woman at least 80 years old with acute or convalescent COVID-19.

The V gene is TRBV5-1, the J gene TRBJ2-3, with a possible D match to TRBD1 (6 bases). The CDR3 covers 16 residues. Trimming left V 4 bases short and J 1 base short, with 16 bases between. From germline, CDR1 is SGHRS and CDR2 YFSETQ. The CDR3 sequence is CASSPRGGGRTDTQYF. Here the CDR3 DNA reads TGCGCCAGCAGCCCCCGGGGTGGGGGCCGCACAGATACGCAGTATTTT.

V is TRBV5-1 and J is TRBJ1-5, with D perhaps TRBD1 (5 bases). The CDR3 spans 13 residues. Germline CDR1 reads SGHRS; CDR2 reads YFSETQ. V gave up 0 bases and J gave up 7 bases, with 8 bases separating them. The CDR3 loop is CASSLEGRQPQHF. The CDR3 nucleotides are TGCGCCAGCAGCTTGGAGGGGAGGCAGCCCCAGCATTTT.

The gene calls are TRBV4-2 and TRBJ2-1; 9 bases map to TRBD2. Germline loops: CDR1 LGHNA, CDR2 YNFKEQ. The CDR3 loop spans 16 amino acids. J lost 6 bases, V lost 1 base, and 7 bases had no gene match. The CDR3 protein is CASSQGTWRGGNEQFF. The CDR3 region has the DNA TGTGCCAGCAGCCAAGGAACTTGGCGGGGGGGCAATGAGCAGTTCTTC.

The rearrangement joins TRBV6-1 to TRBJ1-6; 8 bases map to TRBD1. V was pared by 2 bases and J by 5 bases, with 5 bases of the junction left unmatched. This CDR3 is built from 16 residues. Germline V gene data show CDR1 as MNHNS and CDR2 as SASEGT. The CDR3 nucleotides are TGTGCCAGCAGTGAACACAGGGGGTTGGATAATTCACCCCTCCACTTT. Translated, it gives CASSEHRGLDNSPLHF.

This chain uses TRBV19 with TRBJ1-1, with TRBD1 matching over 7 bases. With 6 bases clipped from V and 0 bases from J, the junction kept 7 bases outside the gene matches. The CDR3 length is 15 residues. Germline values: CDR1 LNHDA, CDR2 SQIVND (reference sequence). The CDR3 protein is CASRDPDRVNTEAFF. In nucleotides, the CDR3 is TGTGCCAGTAGGGACCCTGACAGGGTGAACACTGAAGCTTTCTTT.

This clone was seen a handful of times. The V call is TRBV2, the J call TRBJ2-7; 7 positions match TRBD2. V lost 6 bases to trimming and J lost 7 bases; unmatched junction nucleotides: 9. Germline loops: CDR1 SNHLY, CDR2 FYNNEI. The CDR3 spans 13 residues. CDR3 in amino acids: CASRNWGGREQYF. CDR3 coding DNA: TGTGCCAGCAGAAATTGGGGGGGTCGGGAGCAGTACTTC. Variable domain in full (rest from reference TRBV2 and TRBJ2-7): EPEVTQTPSHQVTQMGQEVILRCVPISNHLYFYWYRQILGQKVEFLVSFYNNEISEKSEIFDDQFSVERPDGSNFTLKIRSTKLEDSAMYFCASRNWGGREQYFGPGTRLTVT.

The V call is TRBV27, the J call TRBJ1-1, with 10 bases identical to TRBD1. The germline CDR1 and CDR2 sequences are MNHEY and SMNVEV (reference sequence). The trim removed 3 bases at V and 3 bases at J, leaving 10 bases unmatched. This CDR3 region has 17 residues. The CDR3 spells CASSFSSGQGSDTEAFF. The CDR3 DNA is TGTGCCAGCAGTTTTTCCTCGGGACAGGGGAGTGACACTGAAGCTTTCTTT.

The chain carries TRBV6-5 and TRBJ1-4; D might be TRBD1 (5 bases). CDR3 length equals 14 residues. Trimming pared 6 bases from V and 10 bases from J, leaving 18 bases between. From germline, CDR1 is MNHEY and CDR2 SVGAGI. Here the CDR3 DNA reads TGTGCCAGCAGGACGGGACTCCCCAGCGGAAAACTGTTTTTT. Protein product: CASRTGLPSGKLFF.

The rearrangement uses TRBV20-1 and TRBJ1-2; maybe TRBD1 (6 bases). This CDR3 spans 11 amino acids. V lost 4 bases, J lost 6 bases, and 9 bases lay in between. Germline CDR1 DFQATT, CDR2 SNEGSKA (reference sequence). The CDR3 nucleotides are TGCAGTGCTACCGACAGGAATGGCTACACCTTC. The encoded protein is CSATDRNGYTF.

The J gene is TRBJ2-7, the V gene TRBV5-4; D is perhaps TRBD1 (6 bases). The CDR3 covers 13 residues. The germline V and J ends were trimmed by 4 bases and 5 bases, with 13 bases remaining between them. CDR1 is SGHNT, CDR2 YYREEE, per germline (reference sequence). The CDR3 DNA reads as TGTGCCAGCAGCAGAACAGGGTCAAACGAGCAGTACTTC. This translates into CASSRTGSNEQYF.

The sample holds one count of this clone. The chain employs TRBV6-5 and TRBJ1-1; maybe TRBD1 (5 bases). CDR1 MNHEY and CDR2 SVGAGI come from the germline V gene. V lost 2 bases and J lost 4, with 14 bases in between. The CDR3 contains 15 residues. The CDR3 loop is CASSYGQGLGTEAFF. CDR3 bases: TGTGCCAGCAGTTACGGGCAGGGCCTGGGCACTGAAGCTTTCTTT.

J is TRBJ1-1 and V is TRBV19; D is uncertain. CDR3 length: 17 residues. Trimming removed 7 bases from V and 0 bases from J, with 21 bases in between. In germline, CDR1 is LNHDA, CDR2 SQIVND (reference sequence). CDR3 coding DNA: TGTGCCAGTACCCCCCCTCGAGGGAGGGTCGTGAACACTGAAGCTTTCTTT. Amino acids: CASTPPRGRVVNTEAFF. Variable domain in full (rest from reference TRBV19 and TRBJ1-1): DGGITQSPKYLFRKEGQNVTLSCEQNLNHDAMYWYRQDPGQGLRLIYYSQIVNDFQKGDIAEGYSVSREKKESFPLTVTSAQKNPTAFYLCASTPPRGRVVNTEAFFGQGTRLTVV.

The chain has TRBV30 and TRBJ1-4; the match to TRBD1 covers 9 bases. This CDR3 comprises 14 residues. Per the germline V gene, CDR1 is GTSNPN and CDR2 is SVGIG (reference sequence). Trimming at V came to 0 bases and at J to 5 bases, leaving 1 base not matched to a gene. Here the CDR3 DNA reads TGTGCCTGGAGTGTAGGACAGGGGAATGAAAAACTGTTTTTT. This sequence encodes CAWSVGQGNEKLFF.

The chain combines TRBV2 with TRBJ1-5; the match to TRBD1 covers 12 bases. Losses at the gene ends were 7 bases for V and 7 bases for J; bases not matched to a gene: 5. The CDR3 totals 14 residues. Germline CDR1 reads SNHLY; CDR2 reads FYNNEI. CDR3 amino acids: CASTGTGGEQPQHF. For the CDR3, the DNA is TGTGCCAGCACTGGGACAGGGGGCGAACAGCCCCAGCATTTT.

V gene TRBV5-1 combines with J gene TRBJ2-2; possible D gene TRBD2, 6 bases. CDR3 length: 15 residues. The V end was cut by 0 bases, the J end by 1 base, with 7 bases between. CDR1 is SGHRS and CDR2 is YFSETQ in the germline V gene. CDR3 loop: CASSLAGENTGELFF. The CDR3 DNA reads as TGCGCCAGCAGCTTGGCGGGGGAGAACACCGGGGAGCTGTTTTTT.

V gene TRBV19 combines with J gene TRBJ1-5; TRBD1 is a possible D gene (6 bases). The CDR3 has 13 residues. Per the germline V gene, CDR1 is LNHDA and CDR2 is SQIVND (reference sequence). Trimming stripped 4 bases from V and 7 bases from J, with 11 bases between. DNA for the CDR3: TGTGCCAGTAGTAACAGGGAGAACCAGCCCCAGCATTTT. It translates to CASSNRENQPQHF.

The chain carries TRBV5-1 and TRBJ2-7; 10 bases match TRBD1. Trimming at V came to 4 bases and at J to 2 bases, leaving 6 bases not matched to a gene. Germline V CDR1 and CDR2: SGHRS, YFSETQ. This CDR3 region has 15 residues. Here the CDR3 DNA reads TGCGCCAGCAGCACGAGGACAGGGGGTGCCTACGAGCAGTACTTC. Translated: CASSTRTGGAYEQYF.

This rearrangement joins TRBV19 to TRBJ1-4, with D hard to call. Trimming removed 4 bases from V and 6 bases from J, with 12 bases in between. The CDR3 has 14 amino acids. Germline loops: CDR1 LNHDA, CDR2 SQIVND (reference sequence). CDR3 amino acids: CASSSRPRDEKLFF. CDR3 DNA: TGTGCCAGTAGTAGCCGACCGAGGGATGAAAAACTGTTTTTT.

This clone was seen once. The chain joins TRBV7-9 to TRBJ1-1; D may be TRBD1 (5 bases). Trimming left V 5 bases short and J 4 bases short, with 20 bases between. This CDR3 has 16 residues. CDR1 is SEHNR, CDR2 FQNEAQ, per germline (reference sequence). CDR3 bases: TGTGCCAGCAGCCTACTGGGACCTTGGGGGGTCACTGAAGCTTTCTTT. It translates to CASSLLGPWGVTEAFF.

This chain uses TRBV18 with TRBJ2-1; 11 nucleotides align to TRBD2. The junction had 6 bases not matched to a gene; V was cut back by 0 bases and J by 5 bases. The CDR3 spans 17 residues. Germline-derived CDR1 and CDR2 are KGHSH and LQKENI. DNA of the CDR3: TGTGCCAGCTCACCACCTAGCGGGGGGGCAGGCCACAATGAGCAGTTCTTC. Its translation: CASSPPSGGAGHNEQFF.